This T cell receptor beta chain is from a study of blood T cell repertoires in COVID-19. J was trimmed by 6 bases and V by 1 base; bases with no gene match: 5. The CDR3 is made up of 15 amino acids. Germline lookup yields CDR1 SEHNR and CDR2 FQNEAQ (reference sequence). Profiled with immunoSEQ multiplex PCR; TCRdb holds only in-frame clones, not every one. This sample has about 150,000 clones, with roughly nine tenths found just once. The source is a woman aged 40 to 49 with acute or convalescent COVID-19. The gene calls are TRBV7-9 and TRBJ2-1, with 8 bases that match TRBD2. The sequenced material came from peripheral blood. The CDR3 DNA reads as TGTGCCAGCAGCTTAGAAGCGGGGGCTTTCAATGAGCAGTTCTTC. Protein product: CASSLEAGAFNEQFF.